Below are 17 T cell receptor beta chains sequenced from a single sample in a study of beta chain features in type 1 diabetes (dated by TCRdb to 2016 to 2019). Library creation used the immunoSEQ multiplex PCR assay. The High Capacity cDNA Reverse Transcription Kit was used to reverse transcribe all of the isolated RNA, meaning that expressed TCRB transcripts were what got sequenced. Held by TCRdb, this immuneACCESS table contains in-frame sequences only and omits some clones. Under half of the omission traces to an unresolved V gene where checked; the cause of the rest is unknown. This sample has 250,000 or so clones in its table, and roughly 30% of those were observed once. The top ten constitute 3.5% to 4% of the sample. Sequenced: central memory CD4+ T cells from blood. The source of these receptors is a man in his thirties or forties in good health.

CDR3 nucleotide sequence: TGCAGCGCTGGGTCTAGCGTTTACAATGAGCAGTTCTTC. This gives the protein CSAGSSVYNEQFF. The rearrangement links TRBV29-1 to TRBJ2-1, with D possibly being TRBD2 (6 bases). Trimming took 7 bases from V and 4 from J, leaving 14 bases between them. Germline CDR1 reads SQVTM; CDR2 reads ANQGSEA. The CDR3 consists of 13 residues.

The V call is TRBV6-5, the J call TRBJ2-3; D unresolved. CDR1 is MNHEY, CDR2 SVGAGI, per germline. The CDR3 sequence is 14 residues long. Between the trimmed V and J ends, which lost 6 bases and 4 bases, there was a span of 14 bases. CDR3 in amino acids: CASSLATGSDTQYF. The CDR3 nucleotides are TGTGCCAGCAGCCTTGCCACCGGGTCAGATACGCAGTATTTT.

There are many counts of this clone. The gene calls are TRBV5-1 and TRBJ1-1; weak D call: TRBD1 (6 bases). The CDR3 spans 16 residues. V lost 2 bases to trimming and J lost 0 bases, with 14 bases between them. In germline, CDR1 is SGHRS, CDR2 YFSETQ. The chain's CDR3 is CASSFGQTAMNTEAFF. The CDR3 coding sequence is TGCGCCAGCAGCTTCGGACAGACTGCCATGAACACTGAAGCTTTCTTT.

This chain joins TRBV29-1 and TRBJ2-3, with 10 positions matching TRBD1. This CDR3 is built from 13 residues. V gave up 6 bases and J gave up 3 bases; unmatched junction bases: 3. In germline, CDR1 is SQVTM, CDR2 ANQGSEA. The CDR3 nucleotides read TGCAGCGTAACGGGACAGGGGACAGATACGCAGTATTTT. It specifies CSVTGQGTDTQYF.

This clone has a handful of counts. The chain is built from TRBV7-9 and TRBJ2-2; 7 bases line up with TRBD1. The CDR3 runs 12 residues. The V segment lost 5 bases and the J segment 6 bases; nucleotides outside the gene matches: 0. Germline lookup yields CDR1 SEHNR and CDR2 FQNEAQ (reference sequence). The CDR3 nucleotides read TGTGCCAGCAGCGGGACAGCCGGGGAGCTGTTTTTT. This translates into CASSGTAGELFF.

This clone was detected a few times. The chain combines TRBV6-6 with TRBJ1-1; no firm D call. CDR3 length: 12 residues. Trimming cost V 6 bases and J 8 bases, with 13 bases left between them. The germline V gene encodes CDR1 MNHNY and CDR2 SVGAGI (reference sequence). CDR3 bases: TGTGCCAGCAGCTCCGAGGGTTTCGAAGCTTTCTTT. Translated: CASSSEGFEAFF.

This clone has just a few counts. This chain uses TRBV7-9 with TRBJ2-5; D possibly corresponds to TRBD1 (6 bases). The CDR3 spans 13 residues. The V gene lost 2 bases and the J gene lost 5 bases, with 9 bases spanning the gap. Per the germline V gene, CDR1 is SEHNR and CDR2 is FQNEAQ (reference sequence). The CDR3 DNA reads as TGTGCCAGCAGCTTAAGGACAGCTGAGACCCAGTACTTC. Translation: CASSLRTAETQYF.

The chain couples TRBV5-1 to TRBJ1-1; a possible D gene is TRBD1 (6 bases). This CDR3 contains 15 residues. Germline V gene sequence: CDR1 SGHRS, CDR2 YFSETQ. Between the trimmed V and J ends, which lost 3 bases and 1 base, there was a span of 13 bases. The chain's CDR3 is CASSSSGTQNTEAFF. CDR3 nucleotide sequence: TGCGCCAGCAGCTCCTCCGGGACACAGAACACTGAAGCTTTCTTT.

This clone showed up just a few times. V is TRBV5-6 and J is TRBJ1-5; 8 nucleotides match TRBD1. This CDR3 spans 17 amino acids. Per the germline V gene, CDR1 is SGHDT and CDR2 is YYEEEE. V was pared by 7 bases and J by 6 bases, with 18 bases of the junction left unmatched. For the CDR3, the DNA is TGTGCCAGCTCTTGGCAGGGGGCGTCAGAGGTGGGTCAGCCCCAGCATTTT. Its protein product is CASSWQGASEVGQPQHF.

This clone came up a few times. A read error may account for a junction end that differs from germline. This chain links TRBV30 with TRBJ2-5, with 8 bases identical to TRBD2. This CDR3 is built from 17 residues. Germline CDR1 reads GTSNPN; CDR2 reads SVGIG (reference sequence). DNA for the CDR3: TGTGCCTGGAGTGTAGGGCTAGCGGGCTCCTACCAAGGGACCCAGTACTTC. Encoded protein: CAWSVGLAGSYQGTQYF.

The chain links TRBV20-1 to TRBJ2-5; D gene unclear. CDR1 is DFQATT and CDR2 is SNEGSKA in the germline V gene (reference sequence). The CDR3 runs to 11 residues. Trimming shortened V by 0 bases and J by 5 bases, and 4 bases separated the two germline ends. DNA of the CDR3: TGCAGTGCTAGAGATCTCGAGACCCAGTACTTC. Protein sequence: CSARDLETQYF.

The chain combines TRBV27 with TRBJ2-7, with 7 bases identical to TRBD1. The CDR3 sequence is 15 residues long. The ends lost 7 bases at V and 2 bases at J; junction bases unmatched: 11. Looked up from germline, CDR1 is MNHEY and CDR2 is SMNVEV (reference sequence). The CDR3 sequence is CASTPGNRGPYEQYF. In nucleotides, the CDR3 is TGTGCCAGCACCCCCGGGAACAGGGGCCCCTACGAGCAGTACTTC.

The V gene is TRBV4-1, the J gene TRBJ2-2, with no clear D. Germline V CDR1 and CDR2: MGHRA, YSYEKL. V was trimmed by 4 bases and J by 6 bases, leaving 12 bases between them. The CDR3 totals 14 residues. The CDR3 is CASSPQSRAGELFF. For the CDR3, the DNA is TGCGCCAGCAGCCCGCAATCTAGGGCCGGGGAGCTGTTTTTT.

The V call is TRBV9, the J call TRBJ2-7; a possible D gene is TRBD2 (6 bases). The V end was cut by 3 bases, the J end by 2 bases, with 15 bases between. This CDR3 is built from 15 residues. Germline V gene sequence: CDR1 SGDLS, CDR2 YYNGEE. In DNA form, the CDR3 reads TGTGCCAGCAGCGCCACTAGCAGCCTGACCTACGAGCAGTACTTC. Translated: CASSATSSLTYEQYF. Full variable domain (outside the CDR3, taken from reference TRBV9 and TRBJ2-7): DSGVTQTPKHLITATGQRVTLRCSPRSGDLSVYWYQQSLDQGLQFLIQYYNGEERAKGNILERFSAQQFPDLHSELNLSSLELGDSALYFCASSATSSLTYEQYFGPGTRLTVT.

This clone came up a few times. The J gene is TRBJ2-3, the V gene TRBV14, with D perhaps matching TRBD1 (5 bases). Per the germline V gene, CDR1 is SGHDN and CDR2 is FVKESK. The CDR3 runs to 12 residues. V was cut by 4 bases and J by 4 bases, with 6 bases left in between. CDR3 loop: CASSRQPDTQYF. The CDR3 region has the DNA TGTGCCAGCAGCCGACAGCCAGATACGCAGTATTTT. Full variable domain (rest looked up from reference TRBV14 and TRBJ2-3): EAGVTQFPSHSVIEKGQTVTLRCDPISGHDNLYWYRRVMGKEIKFLLHFVKESKQDESGMPNNRFLAERTGGTYSTLKVQPAELEDSGVYFCASSRQPDTQYFGPGTRLTVL.

The sample holds a few counts of this clone. V gene TRBV18 combines with J gene TRBJ2-1, with D possibly matching TRBD1 (5 bases). CDR1 KGHSH and CDR2 LQKENI come from the germline V gene. There are 15 residues in the CDR3. V was clipped by 1 base and J by 2 bases, with 9 bases between them. This chain's CDR3 is CASSPRQGPYNEQFF. CDR3 DNA sequence: TGTGCCAGCTCACCACGGCAGGGCCCCTACAATGAGCAGTTCTTC.

V and J are TRBV2 and TRBJ2-3; TRBD1 aligns across 7 bases. CDR1 is SNHLY, CDR2 FYNNEI, per germline. After removal of 6 bases from V and 2 bases from J, the junction contained 5 bases not matched to a gene. The CDR3 is made up of 14 amino acids. In DNA, the CDR3 is TGTGCCAGCAGACAGGGGTACCCCACAGATACGCAGTATTTT. It yields the protein CASRQGYPTDTQYF.